Here is one TCR beta chain with its context. The antigen is unknown. These data are taken from a study of blood T cells in healthy people across ages. With a J-beta primer mix and a sample-barcoded 5' primer, a second PCR ran 7 to 11 cycles. In TCRdb, the 5' RACE reads were re-called with MiXCR into one record per CDR3 protein. The sample yields 1.5 million to 2 million distinct CDR3 sequences, over 25% seen once. Trimming took off 7 bases at V and 3 bases at J, with 10 bases between the two ends. The CDR3 is made up of 13 amino acids. Germline CDR1 reads MNHNY; CDR2 reads SVGAGI (reference sequence). The study's findings and limits: Older age coincided with a roughly linear decline in TCR beta diversity per million T cells. Compared with aged donors, long-lived donors showed fewer expanded clones, suggesting selection.

Sequencing input: blood. This chain joins TRBV6-6 and TRBJ1-3; no clear D gene. The TCR sequence derives from a woman in her 30s in good health. CDR3 loop: CASTLAGGNTIYF. Written as DNA, the CDR3 is TGTGCCAGCACCCTCGCGGGTGGAAACACCATATATTTT.